These 19 T cell receptor beta chains came from one sample sequenced in a study of blood T cells in healthy people across ages. With a J-beta primer mix and a sample-barcoded 5' primer, a second PCR ran about 6 to 11 cycles. TCRdb itself ran the 5' RACE reads through MiXCR, one entry per CDR3 protein. The data show 950,000 to 1,200,000 distinct CDR3 sequences, roughly two fifths seen once. Sequenced input: blood. Receptor source: a man between 18 and 35 years old in good health.

This clonotype occurred many times. The chain employs TRBV5-1 and TRBJ1-1; D may be TRBD1 (6 bases). Trimming stripped 9 bases from V and 0 bases from J, with 12 bases between. Germline assignment: CDR1 SGHRS and CDR2 YFSETQ. The CDR3 length is 13 residues. CDR3 residues: CATQAGVNTEAFF. CDR3 coding DNA: TGCGCCACTCAGGCAGGGGTGAACACTGAAGCTTTCTTT.

V and J are TRBV20-1 and TRBJ1-2, with D maybe TRBD1 (6 bases). In germline, CDR1 is DFQATT, CDR2 SNEGSKA (reference sequence). The germline V and J ends were trimmed by 6 bases and 0 bases, with 26 bases remaining between them. The CDR3 totals 18 residues. The CDR3 DNA sequence: TGCAGTGCCCTAGAGAGGGATGCAGGGGCCCCTGCTAACTATGGCTACACCTTC. Translated, it gives CSALERDAGAPANYGYTF.

The V call is TRBV6-2 or TRBV6-3, the J call TRBJ2-7; 7 bases align to TRBD1. The CDR3 spans 14 residues. V was clipped by 6 bases and J by 7 bases; unmatched bases: 12. From germline, CDR1 is MNHEY and CDR2 SVGEGT. This CDR3 is CASRGTGVQGEQYF. Written as DNA, the CDR3 is TGTGCCAGCAGGGGAACAGGGGTGCAGGGTGAGCAGTACTTC.

The CDR3 coding sequence is TGTGCCAGCAGCGGCGGTACAGGGGGCTTATATGGCTACACCTTC. It specifies CASSGGTGGLYGYTF. The rearrangement uses TRBV2 and TRBJ1-2; 9 bases agree with TRBD1. Germline CDR1 and CDR2: SNHLY and FYNNEI. The CDR3 covers 15 residues. Trimming cost V 6 bases and J 5 bases; bases outside gene matches: 10.

This clonotype was recorded a few times. CDR3 amino acids: CASSQGGRTQYF. CDR3 DNA: TGTGCCAGCAGCCAAGGCGGGCGGACGCAGTATTTT. The chain joins TRBV4-2 to TRBJ2-3; D is perhaps TRBD2 (5 bases). Trimming stripped 1 base from V and 9 bases from J, with 8 bases between. The CDR3 contains 12 residues. Germline V lookup: CDR1 LGHNA, CDR2 YNFKEQ.

The chain has TRBV30 and TRBJ2-7; the match to TRBD2 covers 7 bases. Per germline, CDR1 GTSNPN and CDR2 SVGIG (reference sequence). There are 14 residues in the CDR3. The trim removed 0 bases at V and 10 bases at J, leaving 12 bases unmatched. CDR3 DNA sequence: TGTGCCTGGAGTGTCCGGGACTACCAAGAGGCCCAGTACTTC. Protein product: CAWSVRDYQEAQYF.

V usage is TRBV4-2 and J usage is TRBJ2-3; 8 nucleotides match TRBD2. Germline-derived CDR1 and CDR2 are LGHNA and YNFKEQ. CDR3 size: 15 residues. Losses at the gene ends were 9 bases for V and 0 bases for J; bases not matched to a gene: 8. The CDR3 DNA is TGTGCCAGTCCTTCTAGCGGGTGGAGCACAGATACGCAGTATTTT. Residues: CASPSSGWSTDTQYF.

This chain uses TRBV4-3 with TRBJ2-5, with D maybe TRBD2 (6 bases). V shed 0 bases and J shed 3 bases, with 20 bases lying between them. Per germline, CDR1 LGHNA and CDR2 YSLEER. The CDR3 covers 18 residues. The CDR3 loop is CASSQDLEEGPPKETQYF. The CDR3 DNA reads as TGCGCCAGCAGCCAAGATCTGGAGGAGGGTCCGCCGAAAGAGACCCAGTACTTC.

Written as DNA, the CDR3 is TGTGCCAGCAGCCCCCGACAGTATCCAGGGGAGCTGTTTTTT. Translated: CASSPRQYPGELFF. V usage is TRBV7-2 and J usage is TRBJ2-2, with D possibly matching TRBD1 (5 bases). CDR1 is SGHTA and CDR2 is FQGNSA in the germline V gene. This CDR3 contains 14 residues. Trimming took 5 bases from V and 8 from J, leaving 15 bases between them.

This clonotype was detected many times. The chain has TRBV4-1 and TRBJ1-2; D might be TRBD1 (5 bases). The CDR3 is 17 amino acids. V lost 0 bases to trimming and J lost 5 bases, with 19 bases between them. Germline-derived CDR1 and CDR2 are MGHRA and YSYEKL. The CDR3 reads CASSQEASGRIGYGYTF. DNA for the CDR3: TGCGCCAGCAGCCAAGAAGCATCAGGGCGCATAGGGTATGGCTACACCTTC.

This clonotype showed up many times. This chain joins TRBV20-1 and TRBJ2-5; D uncertain. The CDR3 contains 11 residues. Germline CDR1 is DFQATT and CDR2 is SNEGSKA (reference sequence). Trimming pared 3 bases from V and 2 bases from J, leaving 4 bases between. The CDR3 spells CSASVQETQYF. The CDR3, as DNA: TGCAGTGCTAGTGTGCAAGAGACCCAGTACTTC.

The chain uses TRBV20-1 and TRBJ2-1; no definite D call. The ends were cut back, 2 bases at V and 5 bases at J, with 13 bases in the middle. This CDR3 has 14 residues. Germline V gives CDR1 DFQATT, CDR2 SNEGSKA (reference sequence). CDR3 sequence reads: CSARLQPKDNEQFF. CDR3 nucleotides: TGCAGTGCTAGATTACAGCCAAAAGACAATGAGCAGTTCTTC.

CDR3 loop: CASSVGTGADTQYF. CDR3 sequence (DNA): TGTGCCAGCAGCGTGGGAACAGGGGCTGATACGCAGTATTTT. The chain has TRBV7-2 and TRBJ2-3; 7 bases map to TRBD1. V lost 5 bases and J lost 6; bases outside the gene matches: 8. Germline-derived CDR1 and CDR2 are SGHTA and FQGNSA. This CDR3 has 14 residues.

This clonotype has just a few counts. J is TRBJ2-2 and V is TRBV9; TRBD2 is a possible D gene (5 bases). The germline CDR1 and CDR2 sequences are SGDLS and YYNGEE. The V gene lost 2 bases and the J gene lost 3 bases, with 14 bases spanning the gap. This CDR3 contains 16 residues. CDR3 in DNA: TGTGCCAGCAGCGTCAGTCCGGACTTATACACCGGGGAGCTGTTTTTT. Translated: CASSVSPDLYTGELFF.

This clonotype was detected only a few times. The rearrangement joins TRBV12-5 to TRBJ1-2, with 7 nucleotides matching TRBD1. The CDR3 contains 13 residues. Trimming removed 3 bases from V and 8 bases from J; junction bases left unmatched: 6. Germline lookup yields CDR1 LGHNT and CDR2 FRNRAP. The CDR3 nucleotides are TGTGCTAGTGGTTTTGACAGGGATTACGGCTACACCTTC. This gives the protein CASGFDRDYGYTF.

The chain carries TRBV27 and TRBJ1-2; TRBD1 matches 10 bases. Germline CDR1 MNHEY, CDR2 SMNVEV (reference sequence). V dropped 5 bases and J dropped 5; count of bases not matched to a gene: 5. The CDR3 contains 14 residues. The CDR3 is CASSNWTGGYGYTF. The CDR3 nucleotides read TGTGCCAGCAGTAACTGGACAGGGGGGTATGGCTACACCTTC.

The chain is built from TRBV5-5 and TRBJ2-6; D gene uncertain. The CDR3 totals 14 residues. Germline lookup yields CDR1 SGHKS and CDR2 YYEKEE (reference sequence). The V gene lost 2 bases and the J gene lost 0 bases, with 3 bases spanning the gap. CDR3 loop: CASSLHSGANVLTF. In DNA, the CDR3 is TGTGCCAGCAGCTTACACTCTGGGGCCAACGTCCTGACTTTC.

The rearrangement uses TRBV4-3 and TRBJ2-5, with D perhaps matching TRBD1 or TRBD2 (5 bases each). Gene TRBJ2-1 matches the end of the DNA better, so the J call may be wrong. CDR3 length: 15 residues. Germline assignment: CDR1 LGHNA and CDR2 YSLEER. CDR3 sequence (DNA): TGCGCCAGCAGCCAAGATCGAGGGGCGCAAGAGACCCAGTTCTTC. It codes for CASSQDRGAQETQFF.

This clonotype has more than one count but fewer than ten. This chain joins TRBV11-2 and TRBJ2-5; D possibly corresponds to TRBD2 (5 bases). The CDR3 has 16 amino acids. Trimming removed 2 bases at V and 11 bases at J, with 24 bases between. Germline V lookup: CDR1 SGHAT, CDR2 FQNNGV. The CDR3 DNA follows: TGTGCCAGCAGCTTAAGGGTGCGGAGAGGGTCGTTGGAGCAGTACTTC. It encodes CASSLRVRRGSLEQYF.